This T cell receptor (beta chain) was profiled in a study of T-cell reconstitution after alpha-beta-depleted transplantation in children. General study results and limits: Fresh T-cell production supplied most of the T-cell counts and diversity seen one year after transplant. Surviving recipient cells, namely T cells and thymic progenitors, were the source of high day-60 TCRbeta diversity in some patients. At around two months after transplant, the alpha-beta T cells were reportedly derived from several hundred expanded clones that came from non-depleted graft cells.

Ten or more counts support this clonotype. Its target is not known. The library targeted TCRbeta and was prepared with unique molecular identifiers. One entry per CDR3 protein, called by TCRdb with MiXCR from the PCR reads. Among almost 500,000 distinct CDR3 sequences listed, over 9.5% were seen once. The germline gives CDR1 DFQATT, CDR2 SNEGSKA (reference sequence). Trimming left V 6 bases short and J 2 bases short, with 20 bases between. CDR3 length: 15 residues. The V call is TRBV20-1, the J call TRBJ2-7; possibly TRBD1 or TRBD2 for D (8 bases each). The specimen was PBMCs, collected before TCRalphabeta/CD19-depleted stem cell transplant. The sequence derives from a child aged 2 to 15 with inherited bone marrow failure, due to receive a stem cell transplant. The DNA of the CDR3 is TGCAGTGCAAATGCGCGGGGGGACAGGCCCTACGAGCAGTACTTC. Its translation: CSANARGDRPYEQYF.